This TCR beta chain was identified during a study of human T cells and chemical hapten exposure. Study-wide results and caveats: PT1 expanded TCR numbers rose with patch test score.

This clonotype turned up a few times. Its matching antigen is unknown. Per germline, CDR1 DFQATT and CDR2 SNEGSKA (reference sequence). This CDR3 comprises 16 residues. V trimming: 5 bases; J trimming: 2 bases; junction bases outside the gene matches: 11. From the RACE reads, TCRdb called clonotypes with MiXCR, one entry per CDR3 protein. Of about 260,000 distinct CDR3 sequences listed, approximately 8.6% are singletons. Time point denoted: pre-sensitization, week 0. Treatment described: therapeutic diphenylcyclopropenone sensitization with weekly scalp DPC. Donation of samples came from alopecia patients who were 18 to 70 years old and suitable for DPC.

Sample: whole blood, taken in connection with sensitization to the hapten diphenylcyclopropenone (DPC). This receptor was obtained from a woman aged 40 to 50 with alopecia areata. Some clones in this sample may be carry-over from other donors' samples. V is TRBV20-1 and J is TRBJ2-7; 11 bases map to TRBD2. The CDR3 loop reads CSAHPGTSGRTYEQYF. For the CDR3, the DNA is TGCAGTGCTCACCCCGGGACTAGCGGACGGACCTACGAGCAGTACTTC.